This TCR beta chain was obtained from a study of T-cell memory formation after mild COVID-19. Study information: For the most part, TCR clusters were specific to one donor.

TCRdb called the 5' RACE reads again in MiXCR, with one record for every CDR3 protein. The sample yields 200,000 or so distinct CDR3 sequences, approximately 10% seen once. On this clonotype itself: Its antigen is unidentified.

Study-wide findings and caveats: Confirmation of SARS-CoV-2 specificity was lacking for second-wave clones peaking day 37.

Germline CDR1 is LGHDT and CDR2 is YNNKEL (reference sequence). This CDR3 spans 15 amino acids. The V end lost 0 bases, the J end lost 5 bases, and 13 bases lay between the germline ends. The material sequenced was PBMCs or a T cell subset sorted from them (not recorded which). The clonotype comes from a man aged 18 to 29 who had mild COVID-19 (a few samples of this study predate the infection). Cell type and time point are not known. This sequence joins TRBV3-1 and TRBJ2-5; no firm D call. For the CDR3, the DNA is TGTGCCAGCAGCCAAGAGAAGTGGGTCGGGGAGACCCAGTACTTC. Translation gives CASSQEKWVGETQYF.